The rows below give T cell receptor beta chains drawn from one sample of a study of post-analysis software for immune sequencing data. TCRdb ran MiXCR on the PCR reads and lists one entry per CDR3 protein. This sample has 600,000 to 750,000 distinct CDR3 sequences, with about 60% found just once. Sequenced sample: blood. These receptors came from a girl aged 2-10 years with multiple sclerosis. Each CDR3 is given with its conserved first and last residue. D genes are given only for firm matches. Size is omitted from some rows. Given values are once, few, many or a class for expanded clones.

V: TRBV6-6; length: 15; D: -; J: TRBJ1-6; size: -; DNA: TGTGCCAGCAGTTCGGACAGCGCCTATAATTCACCCCTCCACTTT; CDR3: CASSSDSAYNSPLHF
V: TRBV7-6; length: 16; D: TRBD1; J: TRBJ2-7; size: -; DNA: TGTGCCAGCAGCTTAGAAGGGGACAGGGGTAGTGGGTCCCAGTACTTC; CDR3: CASSLEGDRGSGSQYF
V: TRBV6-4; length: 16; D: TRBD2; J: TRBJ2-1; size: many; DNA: TGTGCCAGCAGTGACGGGGCGGGAGGGCCGTCGAATGAGCAGTTCTTC; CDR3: CASSDGAGGPSNEQFF
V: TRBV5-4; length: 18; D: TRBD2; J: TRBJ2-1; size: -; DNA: TGTGCCAGCAGCCTCGGACTAGCGGGGGGCACCACCTACAATGAGCAGTTCTTC; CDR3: CASSLGLAGGTTYNEQFF
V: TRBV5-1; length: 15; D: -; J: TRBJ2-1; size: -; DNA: TGCGCCGGCAGCTTCGCGCAGCGCGGTTACAATGAGCAGTTCTTC; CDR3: CAGSFAQRGYNEQFF
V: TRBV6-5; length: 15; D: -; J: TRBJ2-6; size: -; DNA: TGTGTCAGCAGTCCTGGGTACTCTGGGGCCAACGTCCTGACTTTC; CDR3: CVSSPGYSGANVLTF
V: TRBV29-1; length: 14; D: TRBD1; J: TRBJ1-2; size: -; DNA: TGCAGCGTTCCCGCGGGACAGGGATTAGGTGGCTACACCTTC; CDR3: CSVPAGQGLGGYTF
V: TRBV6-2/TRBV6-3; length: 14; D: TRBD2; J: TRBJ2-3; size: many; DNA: TGTGCCATACGAACTAGCGGGGAAGCAGATACGCAGTATTTT; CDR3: CAIRTSGEADTQYF
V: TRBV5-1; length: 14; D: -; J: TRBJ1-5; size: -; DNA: TGCGCCAGCAGCCCGGACAGTAGCAATCAGCCCCAGCATTTT; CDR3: CASSPDSSNQPQHF
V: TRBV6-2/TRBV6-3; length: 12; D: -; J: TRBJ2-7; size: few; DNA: TGTGCCAGCAGGAACAGGAACTACGAGCAGTACTTC; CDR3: CASRNRNYEQYF
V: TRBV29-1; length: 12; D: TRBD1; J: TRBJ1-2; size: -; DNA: TGCAGCGTTTCCGGGACAGGGGATAGCTACACCTTC; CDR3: CSVSGTGDSYTF
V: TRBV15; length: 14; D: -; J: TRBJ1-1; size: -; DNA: TGTGCCACCAGCAGGAGAGATAGGGGCGCTGAAGCTTTCTTT; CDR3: CATSRRDRGAEAFF
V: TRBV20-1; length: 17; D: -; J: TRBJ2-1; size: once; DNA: TGCAGTGCTGCCCCCCTATCGGCCGGGAGTGGCTACAATGAGCAGTTCTTC; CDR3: CSAAPLSAGSGYNEQFF
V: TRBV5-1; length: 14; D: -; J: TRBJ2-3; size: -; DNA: TGCGCCAGCAGCTTATTAATCCAGGGAGATACGCAGTATTTT; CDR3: CASSLLIQGDTQYF
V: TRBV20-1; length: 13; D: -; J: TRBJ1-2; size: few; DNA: TGCAGTGCTTCTATCACAAGGACCTATGGCTACACCTTC; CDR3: CSASITRTYGYTF
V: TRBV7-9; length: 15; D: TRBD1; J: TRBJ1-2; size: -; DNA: TGTGCCAGCAGCTTAGCCAGACAGGGTAACTATGGCTACACCTTC; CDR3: CASSLARQGNYGYTF
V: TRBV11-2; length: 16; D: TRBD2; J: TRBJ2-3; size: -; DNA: TGTGCCAGCAGCGTAACCCCTAGCGGGAACACAGATACGCAGTATTTT; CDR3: CASSVTPSGNTDTQYF
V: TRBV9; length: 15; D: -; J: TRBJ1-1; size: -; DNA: TGTGCCAGCAGCGAAGCACAGGGAATGAACACTGAAGCTTTCTTT; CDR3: CASSEAQGMNTEAFF
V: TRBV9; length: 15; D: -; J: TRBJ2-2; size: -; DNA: TGTGCCAGCAGCGTACTAGCGACGAACACCGGGGAGCTGTTTTTT; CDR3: CASSVLATNTGELFF
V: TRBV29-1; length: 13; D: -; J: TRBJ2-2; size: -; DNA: TGCAGCGCTGCCCCCGGGGGACGCGGGGAGCTGTTTTTT; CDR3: CSAAPGGRGELFF
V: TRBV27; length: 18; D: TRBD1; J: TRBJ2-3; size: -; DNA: TGTGCCAGCAGTTTATTTATACGCTCAGGGGGCGTAACAGATACGCAGTATTTT; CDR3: CASSLFIRSGGVTDTQYF
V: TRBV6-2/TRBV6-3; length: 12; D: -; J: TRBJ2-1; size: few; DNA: TGTGCCAGCACCCCCGGATCTAATGAGCAGTTCTTC; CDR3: CASTPGSNEQFF
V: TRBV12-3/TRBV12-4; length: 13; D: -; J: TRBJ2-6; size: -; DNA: TGTGCCATCCAAATCTCTGGGGCCAACGTCCTGACTTTC; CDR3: CAIQISGANVLTF
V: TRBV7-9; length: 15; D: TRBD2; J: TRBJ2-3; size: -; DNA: TGTGCCAGCAGCTTAACTAAGCGGGGGGGCCTTACGCAGTATTTT; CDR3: CASSLTKRGGLTQYF
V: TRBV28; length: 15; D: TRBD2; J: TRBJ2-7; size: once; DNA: TGTGCCAGCAGCCCCTCCGGGACTAATCGTGACGAGCAGTACTTC; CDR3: CASSPSGTNRDEQYF
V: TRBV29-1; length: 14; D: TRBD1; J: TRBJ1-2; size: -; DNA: TGCAGCGTATCCGGGACAGGGAGCCGTATAGGCTACACCTTC; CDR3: CSVSGTGSRIGYTF
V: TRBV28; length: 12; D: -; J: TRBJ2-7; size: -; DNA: TGTGCCAGCAGTTCAACTTGGTACGAGCAGTACTTC; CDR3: CASSSTWYEQYF
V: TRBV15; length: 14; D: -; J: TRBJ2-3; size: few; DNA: TGTGCCACCCAACCGGGACAACCCACAGATACGCAGTATTTT; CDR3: CATQPGQPTDTQYF
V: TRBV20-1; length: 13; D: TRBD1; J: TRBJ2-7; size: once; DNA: TGCAGTGCCGTCCGGGACAGCTCCTACGAGCAGTACTTC; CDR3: CSAVRDSSYEQYF
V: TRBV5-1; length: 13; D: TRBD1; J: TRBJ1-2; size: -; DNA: TGCGCCAGCCACCGGGACAGTAACTATGGCTACACCTTC; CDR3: CASHRDSNYGYTF
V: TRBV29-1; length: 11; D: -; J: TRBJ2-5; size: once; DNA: TGCAGCGTGGAAGTGATTGGGACCCAGTACTTC; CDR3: CSVEVIGTQYF
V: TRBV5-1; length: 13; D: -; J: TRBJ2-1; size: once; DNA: TGCGCCAGCAGATCGGGGGAGTACAATGAGCAGTTCTTC; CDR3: CASRSGEYNEQFF
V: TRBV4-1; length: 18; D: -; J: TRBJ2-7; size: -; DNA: TGCGCCAGCAGCCAAGGACCCGGAGGGGGGGCGAGCTCCTACGAGCAGTACTTC; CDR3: CASSQGPGGGASSYEQYF
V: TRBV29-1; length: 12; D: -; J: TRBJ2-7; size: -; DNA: TGCAGCGTTAAGGACAGCTCCTACGAGCAGTACTTC; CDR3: CSVKDSSYEQYF
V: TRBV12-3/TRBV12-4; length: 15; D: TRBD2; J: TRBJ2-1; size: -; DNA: TGTGCCAGCAATTCCGGGACTACGCTTCCGAATGAGCAGTTCTTC; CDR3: CASNSGTTLPNEQFF
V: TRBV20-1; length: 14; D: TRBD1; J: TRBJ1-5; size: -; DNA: TGCAGTGCTAGGTTGACAGGGTCCAATCAGCCCCAGCATTTT; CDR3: CSARLTGSNQPQHF
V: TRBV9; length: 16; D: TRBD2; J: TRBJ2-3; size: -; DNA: TGTGCCAGTGGCCCCATGAGCGGGAGCTTAGCAGATACGCAGTATTTT; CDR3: CASGPMSGSLADTQYF
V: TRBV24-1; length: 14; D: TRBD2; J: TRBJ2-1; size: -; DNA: TGTGCCACAAACCCGGGAGGCCTCCCCAATGAGCAGTTCTTC; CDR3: CATNPGGLPNEQFF
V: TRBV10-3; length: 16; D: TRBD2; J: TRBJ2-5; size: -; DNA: TGTGCCATCAGTGGAATCCCTAGCGGGGGGGCGGTTGAGCAGTACTTC; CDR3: CAISGIPSGGAVEQYF
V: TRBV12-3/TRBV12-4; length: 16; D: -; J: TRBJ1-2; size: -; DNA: TGTGCCAGCAGTTCCTTGACCGGGACGGTAAACTATGGCTACACCTTC; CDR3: CASSSLTGTVNYGYTF
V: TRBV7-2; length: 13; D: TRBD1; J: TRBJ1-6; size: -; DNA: TGTGCCAGCAGCGCTGGACAGGGTAGACCCCTCCACTTT; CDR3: CASSAGQGRPLHF
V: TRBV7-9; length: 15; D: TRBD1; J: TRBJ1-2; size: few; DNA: TGTGCCAGCAGCTTAGGACAGGGTGAGGTGAATGGCTACACCTTC; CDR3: CASSLGQGEVNGYTF
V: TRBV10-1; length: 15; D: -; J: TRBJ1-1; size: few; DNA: TGCGCCAGCAGTGAGGAAAAGGGCGGCAACACTGAAGCTTTCTTT; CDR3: CASSEEKGGNTEAFF
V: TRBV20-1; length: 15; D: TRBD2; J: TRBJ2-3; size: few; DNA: TGCAGTGCTAGCCGGCGGGGGGGAATCACAGATACGCAGTATTTT; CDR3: CSASRRGGITDTQYF
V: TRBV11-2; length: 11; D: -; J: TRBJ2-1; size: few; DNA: TGTGCCAGCAGCTCAATGAGTGAGCAGTTCTTC; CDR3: CASSSMSEQFF
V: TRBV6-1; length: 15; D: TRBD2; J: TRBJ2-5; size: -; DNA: TGTGCCAGCAGCGGACTAGCGGGAGGGTACAATGAGCAGTACTTC; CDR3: CASSGLAGGYNEQYF
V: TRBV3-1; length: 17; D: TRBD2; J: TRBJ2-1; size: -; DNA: TGTGCCAGCAGCCAAGTATTAGCGGGGGGGCAAGAAAACGAGCAGTTCTTC; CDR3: CASSQVLAGGQENEQFF
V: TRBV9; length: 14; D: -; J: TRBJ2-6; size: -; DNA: TGTGCCAGCAGCGCCCTCGTGGGACCCAACGTCCTGACTTTC; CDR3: CASSALVGPNVLTF
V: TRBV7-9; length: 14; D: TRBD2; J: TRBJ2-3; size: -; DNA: TGTGCCAGCAGCACGGGACTAGGGCAAGATACGCAGTATTTT; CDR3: CASSTGLGQDTQYF
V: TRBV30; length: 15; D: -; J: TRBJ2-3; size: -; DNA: TGTGCCTGGAGTTTCGGGACTCTAGACACAGATACGCAGTATTTT; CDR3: CAWSFGTLDTDTQYF
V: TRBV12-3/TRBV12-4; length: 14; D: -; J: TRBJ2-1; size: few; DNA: TGTGCCAGCAGTTTCAGGGAGATCAGGGATGAGCAGTTCTTC; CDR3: CASSFREIRDEQFF
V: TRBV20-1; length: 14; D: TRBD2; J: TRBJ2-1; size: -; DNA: TGCAGTGCAAGACTAGCGGGACAAGACAATGAGCAGTTCTTC; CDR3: CSARLAGQDNEQFF
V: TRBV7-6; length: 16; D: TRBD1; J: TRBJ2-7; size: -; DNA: TGTGCCAGCAGCTTAGGGGGGGGACAGGGGTTCTACGAGCAGTACTTC; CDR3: CASSLGGGQGFYEQYF
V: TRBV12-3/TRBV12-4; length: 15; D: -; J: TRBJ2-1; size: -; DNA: TGTGCCAGCAGTGAGGGGGGGGCCCAATACAATGAGCAGTTCTTC; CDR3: CASSEGGAQYNEQFF
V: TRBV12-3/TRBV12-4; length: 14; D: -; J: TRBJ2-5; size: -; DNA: TGTGCCAGCACCGCGGACGGTAAACAAGAGACCCAGTACTTC; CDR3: CASTADGKQETQYF
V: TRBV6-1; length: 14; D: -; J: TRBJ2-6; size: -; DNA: TGTGCCAGCAGTGAAGGGGCTGGGGCCAACGTCCTGACTTTC; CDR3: CASSEGAGANVLTF
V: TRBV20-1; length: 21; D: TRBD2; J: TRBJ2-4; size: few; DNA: TGCAGTGCTAGAAGAATCGCGTTGACTAGCGGGGGGCCCCCGTCTAAAAACATTCAGTACTTC; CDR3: CSARRIALTSGGPPSKNIQYF